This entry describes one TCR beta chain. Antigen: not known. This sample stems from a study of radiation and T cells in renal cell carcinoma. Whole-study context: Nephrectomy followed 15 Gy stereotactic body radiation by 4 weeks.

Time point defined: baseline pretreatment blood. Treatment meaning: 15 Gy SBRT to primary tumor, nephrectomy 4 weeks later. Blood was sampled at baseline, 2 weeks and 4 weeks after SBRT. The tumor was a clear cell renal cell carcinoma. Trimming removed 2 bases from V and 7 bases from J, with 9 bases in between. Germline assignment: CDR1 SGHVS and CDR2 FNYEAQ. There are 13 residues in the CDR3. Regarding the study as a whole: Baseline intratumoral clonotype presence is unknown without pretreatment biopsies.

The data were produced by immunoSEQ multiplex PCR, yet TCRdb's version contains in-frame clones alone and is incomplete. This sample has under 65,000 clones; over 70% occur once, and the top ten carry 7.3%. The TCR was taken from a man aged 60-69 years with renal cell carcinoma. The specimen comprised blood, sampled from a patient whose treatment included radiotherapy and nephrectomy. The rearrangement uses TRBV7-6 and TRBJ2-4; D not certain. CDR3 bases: TGTGCCAGCAGCTTATCAAGTCAGAACATTCAGTACTTC. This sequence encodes CASSLSSQNIQYF.